This TCR beta chain appears in the sequencing data of a study of T cell clonotyping in hematopoietic cell transplantation. Looking at the study overall: Samples: about 28 days before transplant, then days 30, 100 and 180 after. Study observations and caveats: Graft donor and pretransplant recipient Inverse Simpson Index values predicted broader posttransplant TCR diversity. Cells were unsorted, so CD4 and CD8 contributions were not separated. Recipient TCR diversity dropped after transplant; expanded clonotypes rose from day 30 to 180.

With respect to this clone: Antigen unknown.

The assay was immunoSEQ multiplex PCR, and TCRdb's table has in-frame clones only and misses some. The table records roughly 15,000 clones, approximately 56% of them present only once. This receptor was taken from a human donor who either received an allogeneic hematopoietic cell transplant for a myeloid malignancy or was a related donor (not recorded which). Some clones in this sample may be carry-over from other donors' samples. Sequenced: PBMCs.

The DNA of the CDR3 is TGTGCCGTCTGGGACTGGATTCAAGAGACCCAGTACTTC. It codes for CAVWDWIQETQYF. The gene calls are TRBV10-3 and TRBJ2-5; maybe TRBD2 (6 bases). V shed 11 bases and J shed 2 bases, with 15 bases lying between them. The CDR3 length is 13 residues. Germline-derived CDR1 and CDR2 are ENHRY and SYGVKD.